This TCR beta chain was sequenced for a study of molecular identifiers for immune sequencing clone quantification. This clonotype showed up just a few times. From the PCR reads, TCRdb called clonotypes with MiXCR, one entry per CDR3 protein. Among around 82,000 distinct CDR3 sequences listed, roughly 19% were seen once. This CDR3 contains 15 residues. The trim removed 5 bases at V and 4 bases at J, leaving 8 bases unmatched. Germline V CDR1 and CDR2: LNHDA, SQIVND (reference sequence). The sequence came from a human donor in good health. Some libraries in this study had Jurkat cell RNA spiked in. The sequenced sample was naive CD8+ T cells from blood, with Jurkat cell RNA spiked in. As for subset: FACS-sorted CD8+CD4-CCR7+CD45RA+ naive T cells. The chain couples TRBV19 to TRBJ2-1, with 7 bases fitting TRBD1. In DNA form, the CDR3 reads TGTGCCAGTAGTCCCTCGGGACAGCATTACAATGAGCAGTTCTTC. Protein: CASSPSGQHYNEQFF.